A single sample is the source of the 13 T cell receptor beta chains below, sequenced in a study of T cell responses to AZD1222 COVID-19 vaccine. Clones were read by immunoSEQ multiplex PCR, and TCRdb kept only the in-frame ones, dropping some. There are some 160,000 clones in the sample; around 90% occur only once, and around 1.6% lies in the top ten. The starting material was peripheral blood, obtained on day 0 of AZD1222 vaccination. Receptors were obtained from an adult in good health.

The V call is TRBV9, the J call TRBJ1-1; D is ambiguous. The CDR3 has 14 amino acids. The ends were cut back, 3 bases at V and 5 bases at J, with 14 bases in the middle. CDR1 and CDR2 (germline): SGDLS, YYNGEE. The CDR3 loop reads CASSARQGLTEAFF. DNA of the CDR3: TGTGCCAGCAGCGCCAGACAAGGGTTGACTGAAGCTTTCTTT.

The chain recombines TRBV12-5 with TRBJ2-1; D is possibly TRBD1 (6 bases). This CDR3 comprises 15 residues. Trimming took 2 bases from V and 8 from J, leaving 16 bases between them. Germline loops: CDR1 LGHNT, CDR2 FRNRAP. The CDR3 DNA is TGTGCTAGTGGTTTGCAGACGTCAGCAGGGGATGAGCAGTTCTTC. It encodes CASGLQTSAGDEQFF. The whole variable domain, filled in from reference TRBV12-5 and TRBJ2-1, reads DARVTQTPRHKVTEMGQEVTMRCQPILGHNTVFWYRQTMMQGLELLAYFRNRAPLDDSGMPKDRFSAEMPDATLATLKIQPSEPRDSAVYFCASGLQTSAGDEQFFGPGTRLTVL.

This sequence joins TRBV27 and TRBJ1-6, with D unresolved. Germline loops: CDR1 MNHEY, CDR2 SMNVEV (reference sequence). CDR3 length equals 15 residues. Trimming cost V 6 bases and J 0 bases, with 9 bases left between them. The CDR3 loop is CASRAADSYNSPLHF. The CDR3 DNA reads TGTGCCAGCAGGGCCGCGGACTCCTATAATTCACCCCTCCACTTT.

The chain recombines TRBV7-6 with TRBJ1-6, with D perhaps matching TRBD1 (5 bases). The V gene lost 0 bases and the J gene lost 10 bases, with 7 bases spanning the gap. CDR1 is SGHVS and CDR2 is FNYEAQ in the germline V gene. CDR3 size: 13 residues. DNA for the CDR3: TGTGCCAGCAGCTTAGCGGACATCTCACCCCTCCACTTT. Protein product: CASSLADISPLHF.

This chain joins TRBV7-8 and TRBJ1-2; TRBD1 aligns across 9 bases. Per the germline V gene, CDR1 is SGHVS and CDR2 is FQNEAQ. J lost 7 bases, V lost 7 bases, and 10 bases had no gene match. This CDR3 has 14 amino acids. CDR3 coding DNA: TGTGCCAGCACCCCTAACAGGGGGCTATCTGGCTACACCTTC. Translation gives CASTPNRGLSGYTF.

This chain connects TRBV5-1 to TRBJ1-4, with 10 bases aligning to TRBD1. This CDR3 comprises 14 residues. CDR1 is SGHRS, CDR2 YFSETQ, per germline. V lost 4 bases and J lost 6; bases outside the gene matches: 3. For the CDR3, the DNA is TGCGCCAGCAGCCACGGGACAGGGGATGAAAAACTGTTTTTT. Encoded protein: CASSHGTGDEKLFF.

This rearrangement joins TRBV24-1 to TRBJ2-3; the D gene is possibly TRBD2 (6 bases). This CDR3 is built from 15 residues. Trimming left V 4 bases short and J 0 bases short, with 10 bases between. Germline-derived CDR1 and CDR2 are KGHDR and SFDVKD. The CDR3 DNA reads as TGTGCCACCAGTGAGTGGCGGGGCAGCACAGATACGCAGTATTTT. This codes for CATSEWRGSTDTQYF.

The CDR3 DNA reads TGTGCCAGCAGCCCAGGGGGGACTCAGGCAGAGACCCAGTACTTC. Protein product: CASSPGGTQAETQYF. The chain is built from TRBV7-9 and TRBJ2-5; TRBD1 might be the D (7 bases). Germline loops: CDR1 SEHNR, CDR2 FQNEAQ (reference sequence). There are 15 residues in the CDR3. V was cut by 5 bases and J by 4 bases, with 17 bases left in between.

This chain joins TRBV9 and TRBJ2-2; 9 bases match TRBD1. CDR1 and CDR2 from the germline V gene are SGDLS and YYNGEE. Germline trimming cut 3 bases from V and 5 bases from J; bases unmatched to any gene: 5. This CDR3 has 15 residues. The CDR3 region is CASSGGQGLTGELFF. The CDR3 DNA follows: TGTGCCAGCAGCGGGGGACAGGGTTTAACCGGGGAGCTGTTTTTT.

The chain employs TRBV6-5 and TRBJ1-5; a weak D match, TRBD1 (5 bases). Germline lookup yields CDR1 MNHEY and CDR2 SVGAGI. Trimming pared 7 bases from V and 3 bases from J, leaving 10 bases between. This CDR3 is 13 amino acids long. As DNA, the CDR3 is TGTGCCAGCACTTTACAGGTCAATCAGCCCCAGCATTTT. It encodes CASTLQVNQPQHF.

The V gene is TRBV7-9, the J gene TRBJ1-1, with D possibly matching TRBD1 (5 bases). Germline values: CDR1 SEHNR, CDR2 FQNEAQ (reference sequence). The CDR3 is 15 amino acids. V was shortened by 5 bases and J by 0 bases, with 13 bases between the two germline ends. The CDR3 here is CASSETAGLNTEAFF. CDR3 in DNA: TGTGCCAGCAGCGAGACAGCGGGGCTGAACACTGAAGCTTTCTTT.

V is TRBV19 and J is TRBJ1-1; D remains unclear. Germline CDR1 LNHDA, CDR2 SQIVND (reference sequence). Deletions cut 7 bases from V and 0 bases from J, with 9 bases between. There are 13 residues in the CDR3. CDR3: CASNYGMNTEAFF. For the CDR3, the DNA is TGTGCCAGTAATTATGGAATGAACACTGAAGCTTTCTTT.

V usage is TRBV7-2 and J usage is TRBJ2-1; 10 nucleotides align to TRBD2. The length of the CDR3 is 16 residues. V shed 1 base, J shed 5 bases, and the junction held 5 bases outside the gene matches. Looked up from germline, CDR1 is SGHTA and CDR2 is FQGNSA. CDR3 nucleotides: TGTGCCAGCAGCTTAGTTTGGACTAGCGGTCACAATGAGCAGTTCTTC. Its translation: CASSLVWTSGHNEQFF.